This entry lists 23 T cell receptor beta chains sequenced from one sample in a study of shared clonotypes between healthy human individuals. Measured with immunoSEQ multiplex PCR; TCRdb has only the in-frame clones, and not every one. The sample records approximately 2.5 million clones, over 85% being singletons. The sequenced sample was naive CD4+ T cells from PBMCs. Subset in this sample: CD45RA+ positively selected. The receptors here all came from a man younger than 35 in good health. Some clones in this sample may be carry-over from other donors' samples.

Here the CDR3 DNA reads TGCAGCGTTTTAACCGGGGAGCTGTTTTTT. This encodes CSVLTGELFF. The rearrangement uses TRBV29-1 and TRBJ2-2; D unresolved. This CDR3 has 10 amino acids. V gave up 5 bases and J gave up 5 bases, with 3 bases separating them. Germline V gives CDR1 SQVTM, CDR2 ANQGSEA.

V usage is TRBV28 and J usage is TRBJ2-7, with 10 bases identical to TRBD2. Trimming at V came to 4 bases and at J to 3 bases, leaving 12 bases not matched to a gene. The CDR3 runs to 17 residues. The germline CDR1 and CDR2 sequences are MDHEN and SYDVKM. For the CDR3, the DNA is TGTGCCAGCAGTTCTAGCGGGAGCCCCACCCGGGTCTACGAGCAGTACTTC. Its translation is CASSSSGSPTRVYEQYF. Full variable domain (outside the CDR3, taken from reference TRBV28 and TRBJ2-7): DVKVTQSSRYLVKRTGEKVFLECVQDMDHENMFWYRQDPGLGLRLIYFSYDVKMKEKGDIPEGYSVSREKKERFSLILESASTNQTSMYLCASSSSGSPTRVYEQYFGPGTRLTVT.

The rearrangement joins TRBV28 to TRBJ1-2, with unresolved D. Trimming took 6 bases from V and 4 from J, leaving 15 bases between them. Germline CDR1 MDHEN, CDR2 SYDVKM. The CDR3 length is 14 residues. The CDR3 DNA is TGTGCCAGCAGACAACAAAGCGGTCCCTATGGCTACACCTTC. It codes for CASRQQSGPYGYTF.

CDR3 sequence (DNA): TGTGCCAGCAGTTCGATCCCTTCCGGTTGGGGTCAGCCCCAGCATTTT. It is translated as CASSSIPSGWGQPQHF. V gene TRBV27 combines with J gene TRBJ1-5; D unclear. Trimming removed 4 bases from V and 6 bases from J, with 19 bases in between. Germline V gene lookup returns CDR1 MNHEY and CDR2 SMNVEV (reference sequence). The CDR3 has 16 amino acids.

This chain joins TRBV10-3 and TRBJ1-4, with unresolved D. Germline values: CDR1 ENHRY, CDR2 SYGVKD. The CDR3 extends over 13 amino acids. Trimming stripped 4 bases from V and 5 bases from J, with 8 bases between. CDR3 sequence (DNA): TGTGCCATCAGTGTTAGCGGGAATGAAAAACTGTTTTTT. It yields the protein CAISVSGNEKLFF.

Points on this clone: Additional DNA sequences in this sample encode the identical CDR3. The chain is built from TRBV20-1 and TRBJ1-1, with 7 bases identical to TRBD1. CDR1 is DFQATT and CDR2 is SNEGSKA in the germline V gene (reference sequence). The CDR3 covers 11 residues. The J segment lost 8 bases and the V segment lost 4 bases, leaving 4 bases of the junction unmatched. The CDR3 region has the DNA TGCAGTGCTACAAGGACAGGCGAAGCTTTCTTT. Protein product: CSATRTGEAFF.

The rearrangement uses TRBV13 and TRBJ2-3; D possibly corresponds to TRBD1 (5 bases). Per the germline V gene, CDR1 is PRHDT and CDR2 is FYEKMQ (reference sequence). The CDR3 totals 14 residues. The V and J ends lost 5 bases and 0 bases respectively, with 9 bases between them. DNA of the CDR3: TGTGCCAGCAGCCGAAGGGGTAGCACAGATACGCAGTATTTT. This translates into CASSRRGSTDTQYF.

This clone has only one observation. DNA of the CDR3: TGCGCCAGCAGCGAGGGACAGGGCATTGGCTACACCTTC. Translation: CASSEGQGIGYTF. V usage is TRBV5-1 and J usage is TRBJ1-2; 9 positions agree with TRBD1. Germline V CDR1 and CDR2: SGHRS, YFSETQ. CDR3 length equals 13 residues. J gave up 7 bases and V 4 bases, and 5 bases lay outside the gene matches.

The rearrangement uses TRBV28 and TRBJ1-2; D perhaps matches TRBD1 (6 bases). There are 17 residues in the CDR3. Per germline, CDR1 MDHEN and CDR2 SYDVKM. V was shortened by 11 bases and J by 3 bases, with 28 bases between the two germline ends. The CDR3 loop reads CASAVLTVGGADYGYTF. The CDR3 DNA follows: TGTGCCTCAGCAGTTCTCACGGTCGGGGGCGCGGACTATGGCTACACCTTC.

Concerning this clone itself: It is unclear where the CDR3 begins or ends on the DNA, so no DNA is shown, and the CDR3 is as TCRdb lists it. This sequence joins TRBV19 and TRBJ2-6; TRBD2 is the table's D call, not checked against the DNA. CDR1 and CDR2 from the germline V gene are LNHDA and SQIVND (reference sequence). Inclusive of both ends, the CDR3 amounts to 17 amino acids. The CDR3 protein is CASTSGGWSSGANVLTF.

This chain connects TRBV11-2 to TRBJ2-1, with 7 positions matching TRBD1. V was clipped by 1 base and J by 6 bases; unmatched bases: 3. Germline CDR1 SGHAT, CDR2 FQNNGV. This CDR3 is built from 14 residues. The CDR3 bases are TGTGCCAGCAGCTTAGTTCCAGGGGGCAATGAGCAGTTCTTC. This encodes CASSLVPGGNEQFF.

This chain connects TRBV14 to TRBJ1-2, with 11 bases identical to TRBD1. The CDR3 loop spans 13 amino acids. Germline values: CDR1 SGHDN, CDR2 FVKESK. The ends lost 5 bases at V and 4 bases at J; junction bases unmatched: 0. The CDR3 here is CASSGTGGYGYTF. CDR3 bases: TGTGCCAGCAGCGGGACAGGGGGCTATGGCTACACCTTC.

V is TRBV5-1 and J is TRBJ1-2; 8 bases align to TRBD1. The CDR3 extends over 13 amino acids. Trimming took 6 bases from V and 6 from J; bases not matched to a gene: 7. From germline, CDR1 is SGHRS and CDR2 YFSETQ. CDR3 sequence reads: CASTKDRVDGYTF. In DNA, the CDR3 is TGCGCCAGCACCAAGGACAGGGTAGATGGCTACACCTTC.

The chain combines TRBV9 with TRBJ1-2; D may be TRBD1 (5 bases). The germline CDR1 and CDR2 sequences are SGDLS and YYNGEE. The V end was cut by 4 bases, the J end by 3 bases, with 13 bases between. The CDR3 runs to 14 residues. CDR3 amino acids: CASSLLGLDYGYTF. The CDR3 coding sequence is TGTGCCAGCAGCTTGTTGGGACTGGACTATGGCTACACCTTC.

V and J are TRBV11-2 and TRBJ2-2; D is undetermined. This CDR3 region has 13 residues. The V gene lost 5 bases and the J gene lost 0 bases, with 4 bases spanning the gap. Germline V lookup: CDR1 SGHAT, CDR2 FQNNGV. In DNA, the CDR3 is TGTGCCAGCAGCATAACGAACACCGGGGAGCTGTTTTTT. This codes for CASSITNTGELFF.

A word on this clone: The sample contains more than one DNA sequence encoding this CDR3. The chain carries TRBV6-1 and TRBJ1-5, with no clear D. CDR1 MNHNS and CDR2 SASEGT come from the germline V gene. Trimming left V 3 bases short and J 13 bases short, with 13 bases between. CDR3 size: 12 residues. DNA of the CDR3: TGTGCCAGCAGTGAGGTTGGAAGGGCTCAGCATTTT. It encodes CASSEVGRAQHF.

In its sample, this clone was seen a few times. This chain connects TRBV18 to TRBJ2-7; D gene ambiguous. Germline V gene lookup returns CDR1 KGHSH and CDR2 LQKENI. This CDR3 spans 13 amino acids. V lost 2 bases and J lost 3, with 8 bases in between. DNA of the CDR3: TGTGCCAGCTCACCAGGTCTTTTCTACGAGCAGTACTTC. Encoded protein: CASSPGLFYEQYF.

Note on this clone: Other DNA sequences in the same sample also yield this CDR3. The chain links TRBV7-2 to TRBJ2-7; 8 bases align to TRBD2. Germline CDR1 SGHTA, CDR2 FQGNSA. This CDR3 is built from 14 residues. V dropped 2 bases and J dropped 1; count of bases not matched to a gene: 1. In DNA, the CDR3 is TGTGCCAGCAGCTTAACTAGCGGATCCTACGAGCAGTACTTC. Translated, it gives CASSLTSGSYEQYF.

V is TRBV4-2 and J is TRBJ2-7, with D possibly matching TRBD2 (6 bases). This CDR3 has 14 residues. Germline assignment: CDR1 LGHNA and CDR2 YNFKEQ. Trimming cost V 4 bases and J 2 bases, with 12 bases left between them. This CDR3 is CASSPGLATYEQYF. CDR3 nucleotides: TGTGCCAGCAGCCCGGGACTGGCAACCTACGAGCAGTACTTC.

The genes are TRBV6-5 and TRBJ1-1; D is possibly TRBD1 (5 bases). The CDR3 length is 15 residues. The V end lost 1 base, the J end lost 3 bases, and 12 bases lay between the germline ends. Looked up from germline, CDR1 is MNHEY and CDR2 is SVGAGI. The CDR3 nucleotides are TGTGCCAGCAGTTACTGGGCAGGGTGGGACACTGAAGCTTTCTTT. As protein: CASSYWAGWDTEAFF.

The chain employs TRBV5-1 and TRBJ2-2; D call uncertain. Germline-derived CDR1 and CDR2 are SGHRS and YFSETQ. The length of the CDR3 is 14 residues. V lost 3 bases and J lost 4, with 10 bases in between. The CDR3 loop reads CASSSGPSTGELFF. DNA of the CDR3: TGCGCCAGCAGCTCCGGGCCATCCACCGGGGAGCTGTTTTTT.

The chain couples TRBV7-3 to TRBJ1-1; a possible D gene is TRBD1 (6 bases). The CDR3 has 14 residues. V lost 4 bases to trimming and J lost 4 bases, with 13 bases between them. Germline loops: CDR1 SGHTA, CDR2 FQGTGA. This CDR3 reads CASSSGESGTEAFF. The CDR3 DNA is TGTGCCAGCAGCTCAGGGGAGTCGGGCACTGAAGCTTTCTTT.

Comments on this clone: Other DNA sequences in this sample translate to the same CDR3. V gene TRBV7-9 combines with J gene TRBJ1-1; D unclear. The CDR3 loop spans 13 amino acids. V lost 1 base and J lost 5, with 8 bases in between. Germline assignment: CDR1 SEHNR and CDR2 FQNEAQ (reference sequence). DNA of the CDR3: TGTGCCAGCAGCTTAGGCGGTGGGACTGAAGCTTTCTTT. Protein sequence: CASSLGGGTEAFF.